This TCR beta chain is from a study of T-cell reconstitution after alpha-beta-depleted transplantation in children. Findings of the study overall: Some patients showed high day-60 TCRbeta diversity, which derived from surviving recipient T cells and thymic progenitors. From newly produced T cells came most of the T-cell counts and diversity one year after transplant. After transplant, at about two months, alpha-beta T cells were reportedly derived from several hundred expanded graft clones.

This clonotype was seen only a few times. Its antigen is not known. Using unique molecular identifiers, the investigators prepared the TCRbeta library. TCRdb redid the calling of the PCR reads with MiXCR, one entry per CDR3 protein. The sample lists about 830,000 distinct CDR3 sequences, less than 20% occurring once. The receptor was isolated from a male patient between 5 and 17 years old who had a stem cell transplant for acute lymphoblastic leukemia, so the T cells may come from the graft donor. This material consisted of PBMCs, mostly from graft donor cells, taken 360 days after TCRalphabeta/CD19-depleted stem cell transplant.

This chain's CDR3 is CASSRTGGVAKNIQYF. CDR3 coding DNA: TGTGCCAGCAGCAGGACAGGAGGTGTAGCCAAAAACATTCAGTACTTC. The chain uses TRBV2 and TRBJ2-4, with 7 bases that match TRBD1. The germline gives CDR1 SNHLY, CDR2 FYNNEI. This CDR3 region has 16 residues. V lost 6 bases, J lost 0 bases, and 8 bases stayed unmatched.